This TCR beta chain was recorded in a study of cytomegalovirus exposure and HLA in healthy donors. General observations from the study: Because they were indistinguishable, some V segments, including TRBV6-2 and TRBV6-3, were excluded.

Primers included in the PCR were 60 Vbeta and 13 Jbeta primers. Data came from immunoSEQ multiplex PCR; TCRdb stores just in-frame clones and leaves some out. The sample includes some 200,000 clones, over 70% seen only once; the top ten take less than 4.5%. Of note for this clone: Its antigen is unknown.

Germline V lookup: CDR1 MGHRA, CDR2 YSYEKL. V lost 5 bases, J lost 1 base, and 6 bases stayed unmatched. CDR3 size: 16 residues. The chain has TRBV4-1 and TRBJ2-3; 10 nucleotides align to TRBD2. The receptor was derived from a man in his fifties in good health and CMV-seronegative. The sample consisted of PBMCs. The CDR3 sequence is CASSYPGTSGTDTQYF. CDR3 DNA sequence: TGCGCCAGCAGCTACCCCGGGACTAGCGGCACAGATACGCAGTATTTT.